The present TCR beta chain was sequenced within a study of cytomegalovirus exposure and HLA in healthy donors. Overall study findings and caveats: Only CMV serostatus was available as immune exposure information. TRBV6-2, TRBV6-3 and some other V segments were excluded as indistinguishable.

Germline values: CDR1 SGHTA, CDR2 FQGNSA. V was pared by 5 bases and J by 4 bases, with 6 bases between. CDR3 length: 12 amino acids. The PCR used 60 Vbeta and 13 Jbeta primers. Method: immunoSEQ multiplex PCR; TCRdb's copy keeps in-frame clones and lacks some. The table records under 200,000 clones, around 85% of them present only once. As to this clone: The antigen remains unidentified.

This sequence originates from a human donor in good health. The V call is TRBV7-2, the J call TRBJ1-3; TRBD1 might be the D (5 bases). The material sequenced was PBMCs. The CDR3 coding sequence is TGTGCCAGCAGCCGACAGGGAAACACCATATATTTT. Its protein product is CASSRQGNTIYF.